The present entry profiles one T cell receptor (beta chain) with its context. Its antigen is as yet unknown. These data come from a study of siplizumab effects on memory and regulatory T cells. The germline gives CDR1 SGHDT, CDR2 YYEEEE. V was pared by 4 bases and J by 0 bases, with 3 bases of the junction left unmatched. This CDR3 has 14 residues. Assay used: immunoSEQ multiplex PCR; TCRdb lists only in-frame clones, some missing. Of approximately 120,000 clones detected, about 94% appear once; the ten largest clones hold over 0.15%. Regarding the study as a whole: The study found that siplizumab significantly reduced alloreactive sequences traceable to unstimulated CD4+ memory cells. Major contributors to the alloresponse seemed to be naive T cells, which also appeared more diverse than memory cells. Treg origin accounted for an average of roughly 64% of mappable alloreactive CD4+ clones with siplizumab and 25% to 30% in controls. The mapping of alloreactive clones to unstimulated subsets covered only a minor fraction of them.

V gene TRBV5-6 combines with J gene TRBJ2-5, with TRBD2 identical over 7 bases. The sample taken for sequencing was non-Treg CD4+ T cells sorted from blood. The TCR originated in a human donor in good health. CDR3 region: CASSTLAHQETQYF. CDR3 bases: TGTGCCAGCAGCACACTAGCGCACCAAGAGACCCAGTACTTC. The whole variable domain, filled in from reference TRBV5-6 and TRBJ2-5, reads DAGVTQSPTHLIKTRGQQVTLRCSPKSGHDTVSWYQQALGQGPQFIFQYYEEEERQRGNFPDRFSGHQFPNYSSELNVNALLLGDSALYLCASSTLAHQETQYFGPGTRLLVL.